Described below is a single T cell receptor (beta chain) sequence and its context. Its specific antigen is unknown. No base qualities exist here, and no much larger clone lies one base off it. This entry is derived from a study of regulatory T cells in long-lasting Graves disease (dated by TCRdb to the early 2020s). The study in broad terms: Antithyroid drugs had been taken for less than 3 months by newly diagnosed Graves' disease patients. The study was conducted in China and was registered as a clinical trial. Peripheral blood TCR sequencing and RNA sequencing compared persistent Graves' disease patients with newly diagnosed Graves' disease patients. A total of roughly 35 samples underwent TCR sequencing: around 13 from persistent and some 20 from newly diagnosed Graves' disease patients.

The meaning of the sample's time point label: newly diagnosed GD, antithyroid drugs for less than 3 months. For both TCR sequencing and RNA sequencing, RNA was extracted from PBMCs in TRIzol. The diagnosis of Graves' disease followed American Thyroid Association guidelines. The patients came from an endocrinology department in Xi'an, China. From each patient, around 8.3 milliliters of peripheral blood was collected into an EDTA anticoagulant tube. Ficoll Paque Plus density gradient separation was used to isolate PBMCs, and no further T cell sorting was done. An Agilent 2100 Bioanalyzer and agarose gel were used to assess RNA quality, and a NanoDrop 2000 was used to measure RNA concentration. The V and J ends are trimmed by 0 bases and 7 bases, leaving 11 bases between them. The germline V gene provides CDR1 SGHRS and CDR2 YFSETQ. The CDR3 measures 13 amino acids from cysteine to phenylalanine. The CDR3 DNA has 39 bases and is translated from base 1.

The study at large found these results: Persistent disease showed preferential use of TRBV28, TRBJ1-2 and TRBJ2-5, whereas newly diagnosed disease favored TRBV20-1 and TRBJ2-1. More public clonotypes were shared among persistent patients (approximately 3,000) than among newly diagnosed patients (roughly 1,000). The authors acknowledged the small sample size as a limitation that may reduce accuracy. Only peripheral blood was studied, because thyroid tissue, the primary lesion, was inaccessible. Sequencing and analysis were restricted to the TCR beta chain. Persistent Graves' disease patients showed lower TCR Shannon entropy and fewer highly expanded clones than newly diagnosed patients, suggesting clonal expansion.

The method behind the library was multiplex PCR. TCRdb names Illumina HiSeq 4000 as the instrument used. TCR beta libraries were built with iRepertoire HTBI primers and Arm-PCR amplification of CDR3 regions. Before sequencing, the PCR products went through gel purification. As for how the authors treated the data: Gene usage analysis of CDR3 amino acid clonotypes used the approximately 56 TRBV and approximately 13 TRBJ segments found across samples. Filtered high-quality paired reads were merged into contigs using COPE and FqMerger. Contigs were aligned with BLAST to IMGT TRBV, TRBD and TRBJ reference genes, and CDR3 was defined per IMGT. Clonotypes above 0.1% frequency were classified as highly expanded clones. Shannon entropy served as the measure of repertoire diversity, while the Gini coefficient captured V-J evenness. A clonotype found in more than one individual was treated as public. TCRdb itself trimmed the public reads at Q25 with fastp, ran MiXCR and retained productive beta chains. CDR3 protein duplicates are merged, each entry listing the most common genes and DNA. The V and J calls come from TCRdb's annotation, not from the publication. Recorded for this sample are some 500,000 distinct CDR3 sequences; about 13% of them occurred a single time. Roughly 10% of the sample is in the top ten clones.

The sample also formed part of further work on T cells in Graves' hyperthyroidism and ophthalmopathy. The second study, in turn, reports: A patient counted as having stable Graves' hyperthyroidism if no progression to ophthalmopathy occurred over 18 months of follow-up. Hyperthyroidism patients were newly diagnosed, with disease duration under 2 months, and aged 18 to 65 years. The study excluded patients with uncontrolled infections, other autoimmune diseases, pregnancy or lactation. Clinical symptoms, serum thyroxine and TRAb, thyroid ultrasound, and orbital computed tomography formed the basis for the diagnoses. For the first round of RT-PCR on the TCR CDR3, the HTBI primer set was used together with the Qiagen OneStep RT-PCR kit. Most expanded thyroid clonotypes (frequency above 0.001) were also found in blood, which suggests that blood repertoires may mirror thyroid immune responses. Ophthalmopathy was separated from stable hyperthyroidism by a 13 V-J signature model, with over 85% sensitivity and just over 81% specificity obtained in cross-validation and 80%/75% obtained in testing. In validation, the model predicted progression to ophthalmopathy a median of 6.5 months before onset, with about 70% sensitivity and roughly 77% specificity. To identify TCR V-J signatures that set the groups apart, the researchers used a discovery cohort of 90 to 100 patients, made up of about 44 with Graves' ophthalmopathy and 55 to 65 with stable Graves' hyperthyroidism. An independent validation cohort of around 19 hyperthyroidism patients and about 16 patients who later progressed to ophthalmopathy tested prospective prediction of ophthalmopathy. For training and testing, the 100 or so patients in the discovery cohort were randomly divided in a 7:3 ratio. In about 6 Graves' hyperthyroidism patients, the study also compared T-cell repertoires from thyroid tissue with T-cell repertoires from blood. After sampling, hyperthyroidism patients received methimazole starting at 30 mg daily, and ophthalmopathy patients received high-dose intravenous methylprednisolone. Libraries were constructed in a second round of multiplex PCR, after which size selection and purification were carried out. Sequencing of the libraries was done on an Illumina HiSeq2000 using paired-end 100 bp reads. SOAPnuke was used to process the raw data, throwing out any read that contained adapters or uncalled bases, had a mean Phred below 15, or lacked an exact constant-primer or identifier match. COPE v1.2.5 was used to merge high-quality paired reads, and clonotypes were defined as unique nucleotide sequences. MiTCR v1.1 was used to align clonotypes to the IMGT TRBV, TRBD and TRBJ reference segments. The analysis was restricted to V-J combinations with a frequency above 0.0001, which together covered just over 99% of the repertoires. A TCS score was defined as the ratio between F50 (clonal expansion) and ExV (chaos), using BLOSUM62-based TCRdist between CDR3 peptides within each V-J. Welch's t-statistics and random forest reduced 450 to 600 V-J features to 13, which were used in a naive Bayes classifier (R e1071). Sample size was not statistically predetermined, and investigators were not blinded to group allocation. TCR Vbeta CDR3 sequencing of 135 peripheral blood samples (under 45 ophthalmopathy, 70 to 85 hyperthyroidism and approximately 17 progressor patients) is reported in the paper.

The chain joins TRBV5-1 to TRBJ2-7; no D gene call is confident. The TCR was taken from a man aged 30-40 years with Graves disease. Donor details come from another sample of the same person, matched by shared clones. The starting material was peripheral blood mononuclear cells (PBMCs), obtained at new diagnosis, from a patient treated with antithyroid drugs. The DNA sequence follows: TGCGCCAGCAGCTTGGACTGGGGTGGTGAGCAGTACTTC. Translation gives CASSLDWGGEQYF.